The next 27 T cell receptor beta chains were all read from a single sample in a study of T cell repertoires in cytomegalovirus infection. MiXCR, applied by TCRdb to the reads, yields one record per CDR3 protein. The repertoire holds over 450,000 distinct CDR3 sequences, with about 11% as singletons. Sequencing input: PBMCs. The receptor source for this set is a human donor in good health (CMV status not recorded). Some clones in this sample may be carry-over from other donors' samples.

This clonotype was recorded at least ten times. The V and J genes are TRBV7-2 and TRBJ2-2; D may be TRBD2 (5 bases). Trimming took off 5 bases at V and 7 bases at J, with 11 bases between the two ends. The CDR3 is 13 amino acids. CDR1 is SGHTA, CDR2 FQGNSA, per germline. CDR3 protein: CASSRARVGELFF. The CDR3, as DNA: TGTGCCAGCAGCCGCGCGAGGGTCGGGGAGCTGTTTTTT.

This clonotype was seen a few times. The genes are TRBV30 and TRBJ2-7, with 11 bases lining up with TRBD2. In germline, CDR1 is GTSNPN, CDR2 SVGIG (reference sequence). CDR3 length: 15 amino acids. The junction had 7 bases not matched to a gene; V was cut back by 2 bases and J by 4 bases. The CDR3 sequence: CAWSLGLAGGYEQYF. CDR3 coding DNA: TGTGCCTGGAGTCTCGGACTAGCGGGTGGTTACGAGCAGTACTTC.

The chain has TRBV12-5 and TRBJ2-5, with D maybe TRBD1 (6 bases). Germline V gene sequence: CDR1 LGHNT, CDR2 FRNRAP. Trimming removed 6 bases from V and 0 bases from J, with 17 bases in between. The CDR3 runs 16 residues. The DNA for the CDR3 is TGTGCTAGTGGCCCAGACAGGCCGGAGTACCAAGAGACCCAGTACTTC. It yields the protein CASGPDRPEYQETQYF.

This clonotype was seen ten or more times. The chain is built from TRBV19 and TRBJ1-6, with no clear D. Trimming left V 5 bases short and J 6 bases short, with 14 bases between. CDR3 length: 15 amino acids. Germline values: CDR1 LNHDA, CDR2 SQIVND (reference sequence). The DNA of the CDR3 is TGTGCCAGTAGTGTCGGACGGAGGATTAATTCACCCCTCCACTTT. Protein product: CASSVGRRINSPLHF.

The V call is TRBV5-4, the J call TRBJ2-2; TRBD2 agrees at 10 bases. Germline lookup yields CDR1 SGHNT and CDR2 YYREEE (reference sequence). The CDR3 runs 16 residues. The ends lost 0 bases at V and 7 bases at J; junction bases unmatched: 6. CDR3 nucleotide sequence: TGTGCCAGCAGCTTGGATCTAGCGGGAGAGGTCGGGGAGCTGTTTTTT. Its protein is CASSLDLAGEVGELFF.

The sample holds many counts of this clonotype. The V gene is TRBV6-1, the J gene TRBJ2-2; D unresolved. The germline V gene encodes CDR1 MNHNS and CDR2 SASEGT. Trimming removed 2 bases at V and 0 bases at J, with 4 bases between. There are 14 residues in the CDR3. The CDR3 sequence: CASSEQPNTGELFF. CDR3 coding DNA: TGTGCCAGCAGTGAACAGCCGAACACCGGGGAGCTGTTTTTT.

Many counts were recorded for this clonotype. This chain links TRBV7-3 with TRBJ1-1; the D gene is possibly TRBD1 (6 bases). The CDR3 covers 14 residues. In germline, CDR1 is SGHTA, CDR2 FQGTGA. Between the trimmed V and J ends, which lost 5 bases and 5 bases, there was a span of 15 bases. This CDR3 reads CASSATGRGTEAFF. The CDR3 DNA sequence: TGTGCCAGCAGCGCTACAGGGCGGGGGACTGAAGCTTTCTTT.

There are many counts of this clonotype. CDR3 bases: TGTGCCAGCAGCTCTCCGGACAAGTCCTACAATGAGCAGTTCTTC. Translated, it gives CASSSPDKSYNEQFF. The chain employs TRBV7-9 and TRBJ2-1; weak D call: TRBD1 (5 bases). CDR3 length equals 15 residues. With 4 bases removed from V and 1 base from J, the gap between germline ends came to 11 bases. Per germline, CDR1 SEHNR and CDR2 FQNEAQ (reference sequence).

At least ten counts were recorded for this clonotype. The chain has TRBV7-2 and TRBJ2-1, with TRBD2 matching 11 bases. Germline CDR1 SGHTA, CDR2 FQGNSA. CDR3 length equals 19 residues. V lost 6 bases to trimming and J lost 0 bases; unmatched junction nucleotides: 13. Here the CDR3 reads CASRSPGLAATTSYNEQFF. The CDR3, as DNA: TGTGCCAGCAGATCCCCGGGACTAGCGGCTACCACCTCCTACAATGAGCAGTTCTTC.

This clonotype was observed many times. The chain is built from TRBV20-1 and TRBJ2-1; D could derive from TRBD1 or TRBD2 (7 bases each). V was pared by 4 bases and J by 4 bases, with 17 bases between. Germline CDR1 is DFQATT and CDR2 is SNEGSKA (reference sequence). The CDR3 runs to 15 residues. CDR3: CSAMGGGTAYNEQFF. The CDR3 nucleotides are TGCAGTGCTATGGGGGGGGGGACAGCTTACAATGAGCAGTTCTTC.

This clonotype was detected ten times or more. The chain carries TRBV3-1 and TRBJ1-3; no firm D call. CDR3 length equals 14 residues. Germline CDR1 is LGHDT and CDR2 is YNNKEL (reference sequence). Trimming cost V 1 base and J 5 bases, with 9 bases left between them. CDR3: CASSQGTLRNTIYF. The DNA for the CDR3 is TGTGCCAGCAGCCAAGGAACACTTCGAAACACCATATATTTT.

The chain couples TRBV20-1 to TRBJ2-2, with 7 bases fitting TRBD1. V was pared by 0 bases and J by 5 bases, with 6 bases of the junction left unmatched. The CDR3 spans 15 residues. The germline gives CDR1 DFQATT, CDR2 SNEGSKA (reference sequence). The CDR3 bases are TGCAGTGCTAGAGAGGTGACAGGGATGACCGGGGAGCTGTTTTTT. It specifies CSAREVTGMTGELFF.

The CDR3, as DNA: TGTGCCTCTGGAGGGGCGAATGGCAATCAGCCCCAGCATTTT. It translates to CASGGANGNQPQHF. The rearrangement links TRBV19 to TRBJ1-5; D is perhaps TRBD1 (5 bases). The CDR3 sequence is 14 residues long. Germline V gene data show CDR1 as LNHDA and CDR2 as SQIVND (reference sequence). Trimming left V 11 bases short and J 2 bases short, with 16 bases between.

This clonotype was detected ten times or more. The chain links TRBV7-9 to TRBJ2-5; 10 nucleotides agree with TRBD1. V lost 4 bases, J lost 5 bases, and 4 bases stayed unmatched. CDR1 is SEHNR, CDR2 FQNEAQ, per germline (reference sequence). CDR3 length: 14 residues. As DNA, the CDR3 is TGTGCCAGCAGCTCGACAGGGGGCAGGGAGACCCAGTACTTC. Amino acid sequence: CASSSTGGRETQYF.

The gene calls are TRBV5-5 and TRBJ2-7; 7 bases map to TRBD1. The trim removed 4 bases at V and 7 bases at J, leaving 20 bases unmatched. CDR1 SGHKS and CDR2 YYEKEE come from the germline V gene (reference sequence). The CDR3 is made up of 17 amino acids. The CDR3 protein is CASSMRRQGTDLGEQYF. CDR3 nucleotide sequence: TGTGCCAGCAGCATGCGAAGACAGGGAACGGACTTGGGGGAGCAGTACTTC.

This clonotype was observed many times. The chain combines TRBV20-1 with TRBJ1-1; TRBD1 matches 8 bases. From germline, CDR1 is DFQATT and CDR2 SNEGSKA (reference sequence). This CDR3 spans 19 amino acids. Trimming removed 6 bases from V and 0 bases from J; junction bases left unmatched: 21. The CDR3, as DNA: TGCAGTGCCCTAAGGGGGGACGACGGGACAGGAACCCTGAACACTGAAGCTTTCTTT. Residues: CSALRGDDGTGTLNTEAFF.

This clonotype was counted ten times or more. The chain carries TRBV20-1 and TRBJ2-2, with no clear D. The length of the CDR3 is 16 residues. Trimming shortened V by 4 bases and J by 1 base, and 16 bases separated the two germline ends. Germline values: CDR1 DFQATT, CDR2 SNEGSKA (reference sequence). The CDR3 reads CSATPNYGQNTGELFF. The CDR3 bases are TGCAGTGCTACGCCCAACTATGGGCAGAACACCGGGGAGCTGTTTTTT.

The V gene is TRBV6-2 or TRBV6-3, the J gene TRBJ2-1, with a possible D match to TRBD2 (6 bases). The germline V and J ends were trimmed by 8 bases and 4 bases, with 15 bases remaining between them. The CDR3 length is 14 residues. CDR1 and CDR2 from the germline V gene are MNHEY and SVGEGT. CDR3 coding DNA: TGTGCCAGCGGCGGATGGGACTCTTACAATGAGCAGTTCTTC. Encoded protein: CASGGWDSYNEQFF.

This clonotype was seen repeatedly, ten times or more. Written as DNA, the CDR3 is TGTGCCAGCAGTGGGGACAGCCTTTTAGCGCAGTACTTC. The encoded protein is CASSGDSLLAQYF. This chain uses TRBV12-3 or TRBV12-4 with TRBJ2-7, with TRBD1 identical over 7 bases. The CDR3 is 13 residues long. The V gene end was trimmed by 5 bases and the J gene end by 9 bases; junction bases not matched to a gene: 10.

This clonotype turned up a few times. The CDR3 loop is CASSLPGAAYEQYF. The CDR3 DNA follows: TGTGCCAGCAGTTTGCCGGGGGCAGCCTACGAGCAGTACTTC. V is TRBV27 and J is TRBJ2-7; D tentatively reads TRBD1 or TRBD2 (6 bases each). V was clipped by 3 bases and J by 2 bases, with 11 bases between them. CDR1 and CDR2 (germline): MNHEY, SMNVEV (reference sequence). This CDR3 has 14 amino acids.

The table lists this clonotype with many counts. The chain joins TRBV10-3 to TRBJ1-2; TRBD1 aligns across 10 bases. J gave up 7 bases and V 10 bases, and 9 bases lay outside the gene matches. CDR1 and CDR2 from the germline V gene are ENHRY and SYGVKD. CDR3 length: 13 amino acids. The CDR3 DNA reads TGTGCCACCAGGGGGGACAGGGGCATTGGCTACACCTTC. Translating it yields CATRGDRGIGYTF.

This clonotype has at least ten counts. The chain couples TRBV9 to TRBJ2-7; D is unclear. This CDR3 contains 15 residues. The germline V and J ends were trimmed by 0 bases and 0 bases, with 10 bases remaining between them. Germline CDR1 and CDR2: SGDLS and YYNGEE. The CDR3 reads CASSVDGPSSYEQYF. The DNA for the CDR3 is TGTGCCAGCAGCGTAGATGGGCCTAGCTCCTACGAGCAGTACTTC.

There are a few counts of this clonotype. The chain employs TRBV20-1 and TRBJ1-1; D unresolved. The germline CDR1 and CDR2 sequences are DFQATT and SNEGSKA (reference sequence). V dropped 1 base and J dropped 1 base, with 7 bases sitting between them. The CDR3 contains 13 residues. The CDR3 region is CSARVWENTEAFF. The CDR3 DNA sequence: TGCAGTGCTAGAGTCTGGGAGAACACTGAAGCTTTCTTT.

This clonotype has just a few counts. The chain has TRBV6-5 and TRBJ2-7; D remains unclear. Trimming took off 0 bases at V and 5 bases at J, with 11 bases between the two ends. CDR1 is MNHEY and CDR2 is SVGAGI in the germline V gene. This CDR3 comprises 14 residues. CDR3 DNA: TGTGCCAGCAGTTACTCTGCGATAACGGACGAGCAGTACTTC. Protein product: CASSYSAITDEQYF.

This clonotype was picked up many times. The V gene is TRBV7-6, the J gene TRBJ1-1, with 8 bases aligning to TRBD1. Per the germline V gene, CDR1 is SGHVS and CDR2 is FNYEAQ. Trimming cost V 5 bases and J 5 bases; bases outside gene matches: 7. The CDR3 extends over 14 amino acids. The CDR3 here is CASSNGQGGTEAFF. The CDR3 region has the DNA TGTGCCAGCAGCAATGGACAGGGCGGGACTGAAGCTTTCTTT.

The CDR3 spells CASSVSRSLGLAGALPGANVLTF. The CDR3 DNA reads TGTGCCAGCAGCGTCTCACGGTCCCTCGGACTAGCGGGAGCACTTCCTGGGGCCAACGTCCTGACTTTC. V usage is TRBV9 and J usage is TRBJ2-6; 13 positions match TRBD2. Germline assignment: CDR1 SGDLS and CDR2 YYNGEE. With 2 bases clipped from V and 2 bases from J, the junction kept 19 bases outside the gene matches. The CDR3 is made up of 23 amino acids.

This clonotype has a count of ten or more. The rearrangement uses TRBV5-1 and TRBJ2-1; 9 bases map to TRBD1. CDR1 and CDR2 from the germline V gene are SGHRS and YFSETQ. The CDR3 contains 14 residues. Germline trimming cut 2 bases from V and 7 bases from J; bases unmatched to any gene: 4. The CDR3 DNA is TGCGCCAGCAGCTTACCGGGACAGGGAAATGAGCAGTTCTTC. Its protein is CASSLPGQGNEQFF.